The 11 T cell receptor beta chains listed next were all sequenced from one sample in a study of response to subunit inactivated influenza vaccine listed by TCRdb under 2018. The protocol used for the library was RT-PCR. TCRdb records Illumina HiSeq 2500 as the sequencer. TCRdb trimmed the raw reads at Q25, called clones with MiXCR and kept productive beta chains. Each entry merges the rows of one CDR3 protein and shows their most common DNA and genes. Here the sample has about 520,000 distinct CDR3 sequences; 25% occur a single time. The ten largest clonotypes hold 1.5% to 2% of the sample. The sequences come from CD4+ T cells sorted from PBMCs, collected 4 to 6 days after vaccination. These receptors were taken from a man aged 45 to 65 who received an inactivated influenza vaccine. Donor details come from another sample of the same person, matched by shared clones.

The rearrangement uses TRBV20-1 and TRBJ2-7; 7 positions match TRBD1. CDR3 length: 14 residues. Germline V gene sequence: CDR1 DFQATT, CDR2 SNEGSKA (reference sequence). J was trimmed by 1 base and V by 7 bases; bases with no gene match: 10. The CDR3 here is CSGLRTGLSYEQYF. The CDR3 coding sequence is TGCAGTGGCCTGAGGACAGGATTATCCTACGAGCAGTACTTC.

This clonotype was recorded at least ten times. This CDR3 is CASSYGRYTDTQYF. CDR3 DNA: TGTGCCAGCAGTTACGGGAGGTACACAGATACGCAGTATTTT. The chain carries TRBV6-5 and TRBJ2-3, with D tentatively TRBD2 (6 bases). The germline CDR1 and CDR2 sequences are MNHEY and SVGAGI. The germline V and J ends were trimmed by 2 bases and 2 bases, with 8 bases remaining between them. CDR3 length: 14 residues.

The genes are TRBV7-9 and TRBJ2-1, with 9 bases aligning to TRBD1. With 5 bases clipped from V and 4 bases from J, the junction kept 6 bases outside the gene matches. The CDR3 runs to 15 residues. Germline V gene lookup returns CDR1 SEHNR and CDR2 FQNEAQ (reference sequence). CDR3 in amino acids: CASSIRQGGYNEQFF. DNA of the CDR3: TGTGCCAGCAGCATCCGACAGGGGGGGTACAATGAGCAGTTCTTC.

The chain uses TRBV7-2 and TRBJ2-4; no reliable D call. The V end lost 3 bases, the J end lost 7 bases, and 7 bases lay between the germline ends. Germline V CDR1 and CDR2: SGHTA, FQGNSA. The CDR3 covers 12 residues. Here the CDR3 reads CASSLVRNIQYF. The CDR3 nucleotides are TGTGCCAGCAGCTTGGTTAGGAACATTCAGTACTTC.

The V and J genes are TRBV11-2 and TRBJ2-2; the D gene is possibly TRBD1 (6 bases). This CDR3 spans 14 amino acids. Trimming shortened V by 4 bases and J by 2 bases, and 8 bases separated the two germline ends. Germline-derived CDR1 and CDR2 are SGHAT and FQNNGV. The CDR3 DNA follows: TGTGCCAGCAGCTCGGACAGAAACACCGGGGAGCTGTTTTTT. Its translation is CASSSDRNTGELFF.

The chain couples TRBV12-3 or TRBV12-4 to TRBJ1-5; tentative D call: TRBD1 (5 bases). The CDR3 is 16 amino acids. Trimming took off 3 bases at V and 0 bases at J, with 12 bases between the two ends. CDR3 bases: TGTGCCAGCAGTTTCGGGGGGATCGGTAGCAATCAGCCCCAGCATTTT. Residues: CASSFGGIGSNQPQHF.

This clonotype was seen more than once but under ten times. The rearrangement joins TRBV20-1 to TRBJ2-5, with 14 bases matching TRBD2. The CDR3 covers 13 residues. Losses at the gene ends were 6 bases for V and 6 bases for J; bases not matched to a gene: 3. The V gene's germline CDR1 is DFQATT and CDR2 SNEGSKA (reference sequence). CDR3 DNA: TGCAGTGCGGGACTAGCGGGGGAGCAGACCCAGTACTTC. It is translated as CSAGLAGEQTQYF.

Here the CDR3 DNA reads TGTGCCAGCAGGACCGGGACTAGCAACACAGATACGCAGTATTTT. Protein: CASRTGTSNTDTQYF. The chain employs TRBV2 and TRBJ2-3, with 9 bases identical to TRBD2. V gave up 6 bases and J gave up 2 bases; unmatched junction bases: 6. Germline V CDR1 and CDR2: SNHLY, FYNNEI. The CDR3 loop spans 15 amino acids.

This clonotype was counted only a few times. The chain carries TRBV29-1 and TRBJ2-6; D might be TRBD2 (6 bases). Trimming stripped 7 bases from V and 2 bases from J, with 9 bases between. This CDR3 is 13 amino acids long. Per the germline V gene, CDR1 is SQVTM and CDR2 is ANQGSEA. The CDR3 nucleotides are TGCAGCGGAAGGACTACTGGGGCCAACGTCCTGACTTTC. It specifies CSGRTTGANVLTF.

The sample holds a few counts of this clonotype. J is TRBJ1-6 and V is TRBV12-3 or TRBV12-4, with TRBD1 as a possible D gene (5 bases). Trimming stripped 2 bases from V and 8 bases from J, with 10 bases between. This CDR3 contains 14 residues. The CDR3 loop is CASSLQGLDSPLHF. For the CDR3, the DNA is TGTGCCAGCAGTTTACAGGGCCTTGATTCACCCCTCCACTTT.

This clonotype appeared a few times. V usage is TRBV10-3 and J usage is TRBJ1-5, with D unclear. Trimming pared 3 bases from V and 0 bases from J, leaving 6 bases between. The CDR3 consists of 14 residues. The germline V gene encodes CDR1 ENHRY and CDR2 SYGVKD. This CDR3 reads CAISDRNSNQPQHF. CDR3 nucleotides: TGTGCCATCAGTGACAGAAATAGCAATCAGCCCCAGCATTTT.